Below, 19 T cell receptor beta chains from the same sample are listed, as sequenced in a study of T cell responses to AZD1222 COVID-19 vaccine. Assay used: immunoSEQ multiplex PCR; TCRdb lists only in-frame clones, some missing. The table lists 120,000 to 150,000 clones, roughly 90% of them singletons. The source material was peripheral blood, sampled 28 days after the second AZD1222 dose. The receptors were sampled from an adult who received the AZD1222 COVID-19 vaccine.

The chain employs TRBV7-6 and TRBJ2-1, with 7 bases lining up with TRBD2. With V trimmed by 1 base and J by 0 bases, 9 bases remained unmatched. The CDR3 is 18 residues long. Germline loops: CDR1 SGHVS, CDR2 FNYEAQ. The CDR3 DNA sequence: TGTGCCAGCAGCTTAGAACCAGCGGGGTATTTCTCCTACAATGAGCAGTTCTTC. This encodes CASSLEPAGYFSYNEQFF.

This clone has a handful of counts. The chain combines TRBV9 with TRBJ2-7; weak D call: TRBD2 (5 bases). Per germline, CDR1 SGDLS and CDR2 YYNGEE. Trimming shortened V by 0 bases and J by 2 bases, and 9 bases separated the two germline ends. The CDR3 totals 14 residues. Written as DNA, the CDR3 is TGTGCCAGCAGCGTAGGGCGGGTTGCCTACGAGCAGTACTTC. Translation gives CASSVGRVAYEQYF. The entire variable domain, with the rest obtained from reference TRBV9 and TRBJ2-7, is as follows: DSGVTQTPKHLITATGQRVTLRCSPRSGDLSVYWYQQSLDQGLQFLIQYYNGEERAKGNILERFSAQQFPDLHSELNLSSLELGDSALYFCASSVGRVAYEQYFGPGTRLTVT.

In its sample, this clone was seen a few times. CDR3 coding DNA: TGTGCCAGCAGCTTAGCCGCGGGAGGTTACTACAATGAGCAGTTCTTC. It is translated as CASSLAAGGYYNEQFF. The chain recombines TRBV7-2 with TRBJ2-1; 8 bases map to TRBD2. The CDR3 contains 16 residues. Germline CDR1 is SGHTA and CDR2 is FQGNSA. Trimming cost V 0 bases and J 3 bases; bases outside gene matches: 4.

The genes are TRBV30 and TRBJ1-1, with 7 bases lining up with TRBD1. Germline lookup yields CDR1 GTSNPN and CDR2 SVGIG (reference sequence). V was pared by 5 bases and J by 1 base, with 7 bases of the junction left unmatched. CDR3 length: 14 amino acids. CDR3 in DNA: TGTGCCTGGGATAGGGACAGTGGGAACACTGAAGCTTTCTTT. Translation: CAWDRDSGNTEAFF.

The chain joins TRBV11-3 to TRBJ2-7; TRBD1 or TRBD2 may be the D gene (5 bases each). The CDR3 is made up of 16 amino acids. V lost 2 bases to trimming and J lost 0 bases, with 14 bases between them. Germline V lookup: CDR1 SGHNT, CDR2 YENEEA. The CDR3 sequence is CASSLRPPGSSYEQYF. The DNA of the CDR3 is TGTGCCAGCAGCTTACGTCCCCCAGGGAGCTCCTACGAGCAGTACTTC.

The V gene is TRBV2, the J gene TRBJ1-6; the D gene is possibly TRBD1 (5 bases). CDR1 SNHLY and CDR2 FYNNEI come from the germline V gene. V was shortened by 3 bases and J by 8 bases, with 11 bases between the two germline ends. The CDR3 spans 14 residues. The CDR3 bases are TGTGCCAGCAGTGAGGTGGGCAGGGATTCACCCCTCCACTTT. It encodes CASSEVGRDSPLHF.

This chain connects TRBV9 to TRBJ1-1; 12 nucleotides align to TRBD1. J was trimmed by 1 base and V by 0 bases; bases with no gene match: 7. The CDR3 loop spans 18 amino acids. CDR1 is SGDLS, CDR2 YYNGEE, per germline. CDR3 in amino acids: CASSVVTGQGAQNTEAFF. In DNA form, the CDR3 reads TGTGCCAGCAGCGTAGTTACGGGACAGGGGGCCCAGAACACTGAAGCTTTCTTT.

The V gene is TRBV24-1, the J gene TRBJ2-1; tentative D call: TRBD1 (5 bases). CDR1 KGHDR and CDR2 SFDVKD come from the germline V gene. V lost 5 bases, J lost 11 bases, and 21 bases lay in between. The CDR3 is made up of 15 amino acids. The CDR3 protein is CATSGSGPSTTKQFF. The DNA for the CDR3 is TGTGCCACCAGTGGCTCAGGGCCGAGCACCACGAAGCAGTTCTTC.

The V call is TRBV6-5, the J call TRBJ1-6; 8 nucleotides line up with TRBD1. The CDR3 runs 15 residues. Germline CDR1 and CDR2: MNHEY and SVGAGI. V was clipped by 0 bases and J by 9 bases; unmatched bases: 4. As DNA, the CDR3 is TGTGCCAGCAGTTACTCAGGGACAGGAGGTTCACCCCTCCACTTT. It specifies CASSYSGTGGSPLHF.

The V call is TRBV10-1, the J call TRBJ2-1, with 11 bases that match TRBD2. Trimming took 4 bases from V and 0 from J; bases not matched to a gene: 5. This CDR3 is 17 amino acids long. Germline-derived CDR1 and CDR2 are WNHNN and SYGVQD (reference sequence). The CDR3: CASSAGTSGHSYNEQFF. The DNA for the CDR3 is TGCGCCAGCAGTGCCGGGACTAGCGGCCACTCCTACAATGAGCAGTTCTTC.

The J gene is TRBJ2-1, the V gene TRBV9, with TRBD2 matching 8 bases. The CDR3 loop spans 16 amino acids. Germline-derived CDR1 and CDR2 are SGDLS and YYNGEE. Losses at the gene ends were 0 bases for V and 3 bases for J; bases not matched to a gene: 5. The CDR3 loop reads CASSVGHAGGYNEQFF. The CDR3 nucleotides read TGTGCCAGCAGCGTAGGACACGCGGGGGGCTACAATGAGCAGTTCTTC.

The chain carries TRBV11-3 and TRBJ2-1, with D perhaps TRBD2 (5 bases). The germline V gene encodes CDR1 SGHNT and CDR2 YENEEA. The CDR3 is made up of 18 amino acids. The V end lost 2 bases, the J end lost 2 bases, and 19 bases lay between the germline ends. Written as DNA, the CDR3 is TGTGCCAGCAGCTTATCGGGGTGGGCGGGTAAGACCTACAATGAGCAGTTCTTC. Protein sequence: CASSLSGWAGKTYNEQFF.

This chain links TRBV19 with TRBJ2-2, with a possible D match to TRBD1 (6 bases). CDR1 and CDR2 from the germline V gene are LNHDA and SQIVND (reference sequence). This CDR3 is built from 15 residues. The V end lost 7 bases, the J end lost 6 bases, and 18 bases lay between the germline ends. The CDR3 protein is CASTIGGHRPGELFF. Here the CDR3 DNA reads TGTGCCAGTACCATAGGGGGACACCGACCCGGGGAGCTGTTTTTT.

The rearrangement links TRBV7-9 to TRBJ1-1, with 8 bases lining up with TRBD1. J lost 0 bases, V lost 6 bases, and 3 bases had no gene match. Germline V gene lookup returns CDR1 SEHNR and CDR2 FQNEAQ (reference sequence). The CDR3 has 14 residues. The chain's CDR3 is CASRPTGVNTEAFF. The CDR3 DNA sequence: TGTGCCAGCAGACCGACAGGGGTGAACACTGAAGCTTTCTTT.

The V call is TRBV6-5, the J call TRBJ1-1; TRBD1 might be the D (5 bases). The germline V gene encodes CDR1 MNHEY and CDR2 SVGAGI. Trimming cost V 0 bases and J 4 bases, with 12 bases left between them. The CDR3 runs to 15 residues. Here the CDR3 reads CASSYSMGPITEAFF. In nucleotides, the CDR3 is TGTGCCAGCAGTTACTCGATGGGGCCTATCACTGAAGCTTTCTTT.

This clone came up once. This sequence joins TRBV27 and TRBJ1-5; D ambiguous. The CDR3 runs 15 residues. CDR1 and CDR2 (germline): MNHEY, SMNVEV (reference sequence). V was trimmed by 4 bases and J by 0 bases, leaving 10 bases between them. CDR3 region: CASSYTGYSNQPQHF. The CDR3 DNA sequence: TGTGCCAGCAGTTATACCGGATATAGCAATCAGCCCCAGCATTTT.

The J gene is TRBJ2-7, the V gene TRBV11-3, with a tentative D call TRBD1 (5 bases). Per the germline V gene, CDR1 is SGHNT and CDR2 is YENEEA. The length of the CDR3 is 13 residues. The V end lost 7 bases, the J end lost 3 bases, and 13 bases lay between the germline ends. CDR3 loop: CASTTGQDYEQYF. The DNA of the CDR3 is TGTGCCAGCACCACCGGACAAGACTACGAGCAGTACTTC.

The chain carries TRBV11-2 and TRBJ2-7; 8 positions agree with TRBD1. The junction had 4 bases not matched to a gene; V was cut back by 0 bases and J by 9 bases. There are 13 residues in the CDR3. The germline CDR1 and CDR2 sequences are SGHAT and FQNNGV. The CDR3 DNA reads TGTGCCAGCAGCTTAGACGGACAGGGCGGGCAGTACTTC. As protein: CASSLDGQGGQYF.

J is TRBJ1-4 and V is TRBV6-2 or TRBV6-3, with D perhaps matching TRBD1 (5 bases). Germline values: CDR1 MNHEY, CDR2 SVGEGT. CDR3 size: 19 residues. Trimming shortened V by 2 bases and J by 7 bases, and 26 bases separated the two germline ends. CDR3 sequence (DNA): TGTGCCAGCAGTTACGAGCTAACAGGCCGACTCGGGGCTCGTGAAAAACTGTTTTTT. Protein product: CASSYELTGRLGAREKLFF.